One and the same sample provided the 18 T cell receptor beta chains below, sequenced in a study of early stage breast cancer tumors. The table came from immunoSEQ multiplex PCR; TCRdb's copy has only in-frame clones and leaves some out. This sample has some 41,000 clones; around 73% occur once, and the top ten carry 7.2%. Sample: blood. The source of these receptors is a person aged 45 to 60 with breast cancer.

The chain links TRBV5-4 to TRBJ2-1, with 10 bases matching TRBD2. This CDR3 has 15 amino acids. The V gene's germline CDR1 is SGHNT and CDR2 YYREEE (reference sequence). Trimming took 4 bases from V and 7 from J; bases not matched to a gene: 8. In DNA, the CDR3 is TGTGCCAGCAGCCTACCTAGCGGGGGAGGGAATGAGCAGTTCTTC. Translation: CASSLPSGGGNEQFF. The full variable domain, in which reference TRBV5-4 and TRBJ2-1 provide the parts outside the CDR3, is ETGVTQSPTHLIKTRGQQVTLRCSSQSGHNTVSWYQQALGQGPQFIFQYYREEENGRGNFPPRFSGLQFPNYSSELNVNALELDDSALYLCASSLPSGGGNEQFFGPGTRLTVL.

The gene calls are TRBV5-1 and TRBJ2-3; 11 nucleotides align to TRBD2. The germline CDR1 and CDR2 sequences are SGHRS and YFSETQ. The CDR3 covers 15 residues. After removal of 2 bases from V and 8 bases from J, the junction contained 7 bases not matched to a gene. CDR3 region: CASSFDSGGAGTQYF. CDR3 nucleotide sequence: TGCGCCAGCAGCTTTGATAGCGGGGGGGCCGGTACGCAGTATTTT.

The chain recombines TRBV28 with TRBJ2-2, with 13 nucleotides matching TRBD2. The CDR3 length is 15 residues. Germline CDR1 MDHEN, CDR2 SYDVKM. The V and J ends lost 8 bases and 7 bases, in that order; junction bases with no gene match: 7. CDR3 sequence reads: CASRTSGSLNGELFF. The CDR3 nucleotides are TGTGCCAGCCGGACTAGCGGGAGTCTGAACGGGGAGCTGTTTTTT.

V usage is TRBV6-1 and J usage is TRBJ1-6; D might be TRBD1 (5 bases). CDR1 and CDR2 from the germline V gene are MNHNS and SASEGT. CDR3 size: 14 residues. The V and J ends lost 4 bases and 8 bases respectively, with 12 bases between them. Here the CDR3 reads CASSVRGGHSPLHF. The CDR3 DNA reads TGTGCCAGCAGTGTAAGGGGTGGGCATTCACCCCTCCACTTT.

The J gene is TRBJ2-3, the V gene TRBV5-4, with 12 bases aligning to TRBD2. This CDR3 is built from 16 residues. With V trimmed by 4 bases and J by 3 bases, 6 bases remained unmatched. The germline V gene has CDR1 SGHNT and CDR2 YYREEE (reference sequence). The CDR3 region has the DNA TGTGCCAGCAGCACGTGGACTAGCGGGGATACAGATACGCAGTATTTT. Amino acid sequence: CASSTWTSGDTDTQYF.

This clone was recorded at least ten times. V and J are TRBV2 and TRBJ2-1; 9 nucleotides align to TRBD2. The CDR3 loop spans 13 amino acids. The V and J ends lost 3 bases and 10 bases, in that order; junction bases with no gene match: 4. Per germline, CDR1 SNHLY and CDR2 FYNNEI. As DNA, the CDR3 is TGTGCCAGCAGTGACCTAGCGGGAAGGGAGCAGTTCTTC. This codes for CASSDLAGREQFF.

The J gene is TRBJ2-7, the V gene TRBV5-1; no reliable D call. V was cut by 1 base and J by 2 bases, with 13 bases left in between. The CDR3 sequence is 15 residues long. Germline loops: CDR1 SGHRS, CDR2 YFSETQ. CDR3 amino acids: CASSLFASPPYEQYF. Here the CDR3 DNA reads TGCGCCAGCAGCTTGTTCGCGTCTCCCCCCTACGAGCAGTACTTC. The variable domain in full, completed from reference TRBV5-1 and TRBJ2-7, reads KAGVTQTPRYLIKTRGQQVTLSCSPISGHRSVSWYQQTPGQGLQFLFEYFSETQRNKGNFPGRFSGRQFSNSRSEMNVSTLELGDSALYLCASSLFASPPYEQYFGPGTRLTVT.

The CDR3 protein is CASSLAGYEQFF. The DNA of the CDR3 is TGTGCCAGCAGCTTAGCGGGCTACGAGCAGTTCTTC. The V and J genes are TRBV7-2 and TRBJ2-1, with D unresolved. The germline CDR1 and CDR2 sequences are SGHTA and FQGNSA. Between the trimmed V and J ends, which lost 0 bases and 10 bases, there was a span of 7 bases. The CDR3 totals 12 residues.

By sample share, this clone is medium-sized. V gene TRBV25-1 combines with J gene TRBJ1-1; 7 bases match TRBD1. J gave up 3 bases and V 4 bases, and 8 bases lay outside the gene matches. This CDR3 comprises 15 residues. Looked up from germline, CDR1 is MGHDK and CDR2 is SYGVNS. CDR3 residues: CASSGATGYDTEAFF. DNA for the CDR3: TGTGCCAGCAGTGGGGCGACAGGGTACGACACTGAAGCTTTCTTT.

The rearrangement joins TRBV10-2 to TRBJ2-1, with 7 bases fitting TRBD1. Germline V CDR1 and CDR2: WSHSY, SAAADI. Germline trimming cut 2 bases from V and 12 bases from J; bases unmatched to any gene: 1. The CDR3 is 11 amino acids. The CDR3 DNA is TGCGCCAGCAGTGAGAGGGACAGGCAGTTCTTC. Translated, it gives CASSERDRQFF.

This clone occurred a few times. The CDR3 here is CAISESTGAGYTF. The CDR3 DNA sequence: TGTGCCATCAGTGAGTCGACAGGGGCGGGCTACACCTTC. The chain couples TRBV10-3 to TRBJ1-2; TRBD1 matches at 8 bases. Germline CDR1 and CDR2: ENHRY and SYGVKD. The CDR3 is made up of 13 amino acids. The V gene end was trimmed by 0 bases and the J gene end by 8 bases; junction bases not matched to a gene: 2.

The chain carries TRBV28 and TRBJ2-1; D unresolved. Germline-derived CDR1 and CDR2 are MDHEN and SYDVKM. CDR3 length: 17 amino acids. Trimming cost V 1 base and J 5 bases, with 18 bases left between them. The CDR3 DNA follows: TGTGCCAGCAGTTTATTTCCTCCCTCGGTCGGTAACAATGAGCAGTTCTTC. It is translated as CASSLFPPSVGNNEQFF.

The rearrangement joins TRBV4-2 to TRBJ2-7; the D gene is possibly TRBD2 (7 bases). CDR1 is LGHNA, CDR2 YNFKEQ, per germline. The ends were cut back, 1 base at V and 1 base at J, with 17 bases in the middle. The CDR3 has 17 amino acids. The CDR3 sequence is CASSQAGASGSSYEQYF. CDR3 DNA sequence: TGTGCCAGCAGCCAAGCAGGGGCTAGCGGATCTTCCTACGAGCAGTACTTC.

By its share, this clone is medium-sized. This chain joins TRBV2 and TRBJ2-7; D possibly corresponds to TRBD2 (6 bases). From germline, CDR1 is SNHLY and CDR2 FYNNEI. V was trimmed by 7 bases and J by 9 bases, leaving 16 bases between them. The CDR3 consists of 12 residues. This chain's CDR3 is CASTREEGGQYF. CDR3 in DNA: TGTGCCAGCACCAGGGAGGAGGGCGGGCAGTACTTC.

The J gene is TRBJ2-7, the V gene TRBV7-9, with a possible D match to TRBD1 (6 bases). This CDR3 contains 15 residues. The ends were cut back, 3 bases at V and 2 bases at J, with 14 bases in the middle. Germline values: CDR1 SEHNR, CDR2 FQNEAQ (reference sequence). The CDR3 here is CASSLGAHGAYEQYF. The CDR3 DNA reads TGTGCCAGCAGCTTGGGGGCGCATGGGGCCTACGAGCAGTACTTC. The full variable domain, with the rest looked up from reference TRBV7-9 and TRBJ2-7, is DTGVSQNPRHKITKRGQNVTFRCDPISEHNRLYWYRQTLGQGPEFLTYFQNEAQLEKSRLLSDRFSAERPKGSFSTLEIQRTEQGDSAMYLCASSLGAHGAYEQYFGPGTRLTVT.

This clone was observed once. This chain connects TRBV27 to TRBJ2-7, with 8 bases lining up with TRBD1. The junction had 7 bases not matched to a gene; V was cut back by 6 bases and J by 0 bases. The length of the CDR3 is 15 residues. CDR1 and CDR2 from the germline V gene are MNHEY and SMNVEV (reference sequence). DNA of the CDR3: TGTGCCAGCAGAAAACAGGGGGAGGCCTCCTACGAGCAGTACTTC. This translates into CASRKQGEASYEQYF.

A few counts support this clone. The rearrangement uses TRBV6-6 and TRBJ1-3, with 7 bases lining up with TRBD1. With 5 bases clipped from V and 5 bases from J, the junction kept 6 bases outside the gene matches. CDR1 is MNHNY, CDR2 SVGAGI, per germline (reference sequence). CDR3 size: 14 residues. The CDR3 here is CASSVEGARNTIYF. CDR3 DNA sequence: TGTGCCAGCAGTGTAGAGGGGGCGCGAAACACCATATATTTT.

The J gene is TRBJ2-2, the V gene TRBV2; a possible D gene is TRBD1 (6 bases). Deletions cut 5 bases from V and 7 bases from J, with 11 bases between. Germline V CDR1 and CDR2: SNHLY, FYNNEI. This CDR3 region has 13 residues. CDR3 protein: CASSFKGGGELFF. The CDR3 DNA reads as TGTGCCAGCAGTTTCAAAGGGGGCGGGGAGCTGTTTTTT.